Below are 16 T cell receptor beta chains sequenced from a single sample in a study of blood T cell repertoires in COVID-19. Sequencing used immunoSEQ multiplex PCR; TCRdb keeps in-frame clones, though not all of them. The table lists approximately 300,000 clones, about four fifths of them singletons. Sample: peripheral blood. Receptor source: a person aged 70 to 85 with COVID-19, enrolled during active disease.

The V and J genes are TRBV7-9 and TRBJ2-5, with a tentative D call TRBD2 (5 bases). The CDR3 runs to 12 residues. Per germline, CDR1 SEHNR and CDR2 FQNEAQ (reference sequence). V gave up 3 bases and J gave up 5 bases, with 7 bases separating them. As DNA, the CDR3 is TGTGCCAGCAGCTTTAGCGAGGAGACCCAGTACTTC. It specifies CASSFSEETQYF.

The V call is TRBV9, the J call TRBJ2-3, with D tentatively TRBD1 (6 bases). This CDR3 spans 16 amino acids. V was clipped by 0 bases and J by 2 bases, with 13 bases between them. Germline-derived CDR1 and CDR2 are SGDLS and YYNGEE. CDR3 amino acids: CASSVGTDLFTDTQYF. Here the CDR3 DNA reads TGTGCCAGCAGCGTAGGGACAGACCTATTCACAGATACGCAGTATTTT. Looking up the rest from reference TRBV9 and TRBJ2-3 gives the full variable domain: DSGVTQTPKHLITATGQRVTLRCSPRSGDLSVYWYQQSLDQGLQFLIQYYNGEERAKGNILERFSAQQFPDLHSELNLSSLELGDSALYFCASSVGTDLFTDTQYFGPGTRLTVL.

This clone was recorded a few times. The CDR3 DNA reads as TGTGCCATCAGTCCTAGTATTTCTGTTTCTCGGAATGAGCAGTTCTTC. Its protein product is CAISPSISVSRNEQFF. The gene calls are TRBV10-3 and TRBJ2-1, with D uncertain. Per the germline V gene, CDR1 is ENHRY and CDR2 is SYGVKD. The CDR3 is made up of 16 amino acids. Trimming removed 5 bases from V and 7 bases from J, with 21 bases in between.

This clone was detected once. The J gene is TRBJ1-6, the V gene TRBV28, with 8 bases aligning to TRBD1. This CDR3 has 16 residues. V shed 2 bases, J shed 5 bases, and the junction held 5 bases outside the gene matches. CDR1 and CDR2 from the germline V gene are MDHEN and SYDVKM. The DNA of the CDR3 is TGTGCCAGCAGTTTAGGAACAGGGGGGAATAATTCACCCCTCCACTTT. Translation: CASSLGTGGNNSPLHF.

This sequence joins TRBV12-3 or TRBV12-4 and TRBJ1-5; D not certain. The CDR3 totals 13 residues. V lost 3 bases to trimming and J lost 5 bases, with 8 bases between them. CDR3 residues: CASSLKIDQPQHF. The CDR3 DNA reads as TGTGCCAGCAGTTTGAAGATAGATCAGCCCCAGCATTTT.

This chain joins TRBV9 and TRBJ1-4, with TRBD1 matching 7 bases. The CDR3 extends over 15 amino acids. After removal of 3 bases from V and 8 bases from J, the junction contained 10 bases not matched to a gene. Per germline, CDR1 SGDLS and CDR2 YYNGEE. CDR3 amino acids: CASSAPDRDREKLFF. CDR3 sequence (DNA): TGTGCCAGCAGCGCGCCCGACAGGGATCGCGAAAAACTGTTTTTT.

This chain connects TRBV6-5 to TRBJ2-4, with D possibly matching TRBD1 (5 bases). From germline, CDR1 is MNHEY and CDR2 SVGAGI. V was pared by 0 bases and J by 5 bases, with 8 bases between. The CDR3 has 14 amino acids. The CDR3 region is CASSYSGVENIQYF. The CDR3 region has the DNA TGTGCCAGCAGTTACTCAGGGGTTGAAAACATTCAGTACTTC.

V gene TRBV3-1 (or the pseudogene TRBV3-2) combines with J gene TRBJ1-1; 9 bases agree with TRBD1. Germline loops: CDR1 LGHDT, CDR2 YNNKEL (reference sequence). V dropped 4 bases and J dropped 10; count of bases not matched to a gene: 7. The CDR3 runs to 13 residues. The CDR3, as DNA: TGTGCCAGCAGCCCTACAGGGGGCCTCGGAGCTTTCTTT. Its translation: CASSPTGGLGAFF.

The chain links TRBV19 to TRBJ1-5; 9 positions agree with TRBD1. The germline V gene encodes CDR1 LNHDA and CDR2 SQIVND (reference sequence). The V and J ends lost 4 bases and 4 bases, in that order; junction bases with no gene match: 5. This CDR3 region has 15 residues. The CDR3 nucleotides read TGTGCCAGTAGTACCACGGGACAGGGTAATCAGCCCCAGCATTTT. Its protein product is CASSTTGQGNQPQHF.

V gene TRBV15 combines with J gene TRBJ1-2; the match to TRBD1 covers 7 bases. The CDR3 loop spans 11 amino acids. Germline values: CDR1 LNHNV, CDR2 YYDKDF (reference sequence). The ends lost 4 bases at V and 7 bases at J; junction bases unmatched: 0. CDR3 protein: CATSNRGGYTF. CDR3 sequence (DNA): TGTGCCACCAGCAACAGGGGTGGCTACACCTTC.

The J gene is TRBJ1-4, the V gene TRBV4-1; TRBD1 is a possible D gene (6 bases). This CDR3 comprises 12 residues. V lost 4 bases and J lost 14, with 14 bases in between. The germline CDR1 and CDR2 sequences are MGHRA and YSYEKL. The CDR3 region is CASSPDSRKLFF. The CDR3 coding sequence is TGCGCCAGCAGCCCGGACAGCCGAAAGCTGTTTTTT.

The chain carries TRBV20-1 and TRBJ1-1; D may be TRBD1 (5 bases). The CDR3 covers 14 residues. Trimming removed 3 bases at V and 3 bases at J, with 14 bases between. Germline CDR1 and CDR2: DFQATT and SNEGSKA (reference sequence). CDR3 in amino acids: CSASPRGRHTEAFF. The CDR3 DNA follows: TGCAGTGCTAGTCCCCGGGGGAGGCACACTGAAGCTTTCTTT.

The rearrangement joins TRBV6-2 or TRBV6-3 to TRBJ2-3, with a possible D match to TRBD1 (6 bases). V was trimmed by 0 bases and J by 2 bases, leaving 21 bases between them. Germline CDR1 and CDR2: MNHEY and SVGEGT. This CDR3 is built from 19 residues. The CDR3 region is CASSYSGAGGPLPTDTQYF. CDR3 bases: TGTGCCAGCAGTTACTCGGGGGCGGGCGGACCACTCCCCACAGATACGCAGTATTTT.

The gene calls are TRBV11-2 and TRBJ2-3; 7 bases fit TRBD2. After removal of 1 base from V and 3 bases from J, the junction contained 4 bases not matched to a gene. Germline lookup yields CDR1 SGHAT and CDR2 FQNNGV. The CDR3 has 15 residues. CDR3 DNA: TGTGCCAGCAGCTTAGGGACTAGAAGAACAGATACGCAGTATTTT. Encoded protein: CASSLGTRRTDTQYF. The full variable domain, completed using reference TRBV11-2 and TRBJ2-3, is EAGVAQSPRYKIIEKRQSVAFWCNPISGHATLYWYQQILGQGPKLLIQFQNNGVVDDSQLPKDRFSAERLKGVDSTLKIQPAKLEDSAVYLCASSLGTRRTDTQYFGPGTRLTVL.

J is TRBJ2-7 and V is TRBV5-4; the D gene is possibly TRBD1 (5 bases). Germline V gives CDR1 SGHNT, CDR2 YYREEE (reference sequence). The ends were cut back, 1 base at V and 6 bases at J, with 11 bases in the middle. The length of the CDR3 is 13 residues. The DNA for the CDR3 is TGTGCCAGCAGCTTGTTATCAGGGATCGAGCAGTACTTC. Protein sequence: CASSLLSGIEQYF.

This chain links TRBV7-9 with TRBJ2-5, with TRBD2 identical over 14 bases. The CDR3 contains 17 residues. V lost 3 bases, J lost 4 bases, and 7 bases stayed unmatched. Germline assignment: CDR1 SEHNR and CDR2 FQNEAQ (reference sequence). This CDR3 reads CASSLSGTSGRTETQYF. The CDR3 DNA reads as TGTGCCAGCAGCTTGTCCGGGACTAGCGGGAGAACAGAGACCCAGTACTTC.